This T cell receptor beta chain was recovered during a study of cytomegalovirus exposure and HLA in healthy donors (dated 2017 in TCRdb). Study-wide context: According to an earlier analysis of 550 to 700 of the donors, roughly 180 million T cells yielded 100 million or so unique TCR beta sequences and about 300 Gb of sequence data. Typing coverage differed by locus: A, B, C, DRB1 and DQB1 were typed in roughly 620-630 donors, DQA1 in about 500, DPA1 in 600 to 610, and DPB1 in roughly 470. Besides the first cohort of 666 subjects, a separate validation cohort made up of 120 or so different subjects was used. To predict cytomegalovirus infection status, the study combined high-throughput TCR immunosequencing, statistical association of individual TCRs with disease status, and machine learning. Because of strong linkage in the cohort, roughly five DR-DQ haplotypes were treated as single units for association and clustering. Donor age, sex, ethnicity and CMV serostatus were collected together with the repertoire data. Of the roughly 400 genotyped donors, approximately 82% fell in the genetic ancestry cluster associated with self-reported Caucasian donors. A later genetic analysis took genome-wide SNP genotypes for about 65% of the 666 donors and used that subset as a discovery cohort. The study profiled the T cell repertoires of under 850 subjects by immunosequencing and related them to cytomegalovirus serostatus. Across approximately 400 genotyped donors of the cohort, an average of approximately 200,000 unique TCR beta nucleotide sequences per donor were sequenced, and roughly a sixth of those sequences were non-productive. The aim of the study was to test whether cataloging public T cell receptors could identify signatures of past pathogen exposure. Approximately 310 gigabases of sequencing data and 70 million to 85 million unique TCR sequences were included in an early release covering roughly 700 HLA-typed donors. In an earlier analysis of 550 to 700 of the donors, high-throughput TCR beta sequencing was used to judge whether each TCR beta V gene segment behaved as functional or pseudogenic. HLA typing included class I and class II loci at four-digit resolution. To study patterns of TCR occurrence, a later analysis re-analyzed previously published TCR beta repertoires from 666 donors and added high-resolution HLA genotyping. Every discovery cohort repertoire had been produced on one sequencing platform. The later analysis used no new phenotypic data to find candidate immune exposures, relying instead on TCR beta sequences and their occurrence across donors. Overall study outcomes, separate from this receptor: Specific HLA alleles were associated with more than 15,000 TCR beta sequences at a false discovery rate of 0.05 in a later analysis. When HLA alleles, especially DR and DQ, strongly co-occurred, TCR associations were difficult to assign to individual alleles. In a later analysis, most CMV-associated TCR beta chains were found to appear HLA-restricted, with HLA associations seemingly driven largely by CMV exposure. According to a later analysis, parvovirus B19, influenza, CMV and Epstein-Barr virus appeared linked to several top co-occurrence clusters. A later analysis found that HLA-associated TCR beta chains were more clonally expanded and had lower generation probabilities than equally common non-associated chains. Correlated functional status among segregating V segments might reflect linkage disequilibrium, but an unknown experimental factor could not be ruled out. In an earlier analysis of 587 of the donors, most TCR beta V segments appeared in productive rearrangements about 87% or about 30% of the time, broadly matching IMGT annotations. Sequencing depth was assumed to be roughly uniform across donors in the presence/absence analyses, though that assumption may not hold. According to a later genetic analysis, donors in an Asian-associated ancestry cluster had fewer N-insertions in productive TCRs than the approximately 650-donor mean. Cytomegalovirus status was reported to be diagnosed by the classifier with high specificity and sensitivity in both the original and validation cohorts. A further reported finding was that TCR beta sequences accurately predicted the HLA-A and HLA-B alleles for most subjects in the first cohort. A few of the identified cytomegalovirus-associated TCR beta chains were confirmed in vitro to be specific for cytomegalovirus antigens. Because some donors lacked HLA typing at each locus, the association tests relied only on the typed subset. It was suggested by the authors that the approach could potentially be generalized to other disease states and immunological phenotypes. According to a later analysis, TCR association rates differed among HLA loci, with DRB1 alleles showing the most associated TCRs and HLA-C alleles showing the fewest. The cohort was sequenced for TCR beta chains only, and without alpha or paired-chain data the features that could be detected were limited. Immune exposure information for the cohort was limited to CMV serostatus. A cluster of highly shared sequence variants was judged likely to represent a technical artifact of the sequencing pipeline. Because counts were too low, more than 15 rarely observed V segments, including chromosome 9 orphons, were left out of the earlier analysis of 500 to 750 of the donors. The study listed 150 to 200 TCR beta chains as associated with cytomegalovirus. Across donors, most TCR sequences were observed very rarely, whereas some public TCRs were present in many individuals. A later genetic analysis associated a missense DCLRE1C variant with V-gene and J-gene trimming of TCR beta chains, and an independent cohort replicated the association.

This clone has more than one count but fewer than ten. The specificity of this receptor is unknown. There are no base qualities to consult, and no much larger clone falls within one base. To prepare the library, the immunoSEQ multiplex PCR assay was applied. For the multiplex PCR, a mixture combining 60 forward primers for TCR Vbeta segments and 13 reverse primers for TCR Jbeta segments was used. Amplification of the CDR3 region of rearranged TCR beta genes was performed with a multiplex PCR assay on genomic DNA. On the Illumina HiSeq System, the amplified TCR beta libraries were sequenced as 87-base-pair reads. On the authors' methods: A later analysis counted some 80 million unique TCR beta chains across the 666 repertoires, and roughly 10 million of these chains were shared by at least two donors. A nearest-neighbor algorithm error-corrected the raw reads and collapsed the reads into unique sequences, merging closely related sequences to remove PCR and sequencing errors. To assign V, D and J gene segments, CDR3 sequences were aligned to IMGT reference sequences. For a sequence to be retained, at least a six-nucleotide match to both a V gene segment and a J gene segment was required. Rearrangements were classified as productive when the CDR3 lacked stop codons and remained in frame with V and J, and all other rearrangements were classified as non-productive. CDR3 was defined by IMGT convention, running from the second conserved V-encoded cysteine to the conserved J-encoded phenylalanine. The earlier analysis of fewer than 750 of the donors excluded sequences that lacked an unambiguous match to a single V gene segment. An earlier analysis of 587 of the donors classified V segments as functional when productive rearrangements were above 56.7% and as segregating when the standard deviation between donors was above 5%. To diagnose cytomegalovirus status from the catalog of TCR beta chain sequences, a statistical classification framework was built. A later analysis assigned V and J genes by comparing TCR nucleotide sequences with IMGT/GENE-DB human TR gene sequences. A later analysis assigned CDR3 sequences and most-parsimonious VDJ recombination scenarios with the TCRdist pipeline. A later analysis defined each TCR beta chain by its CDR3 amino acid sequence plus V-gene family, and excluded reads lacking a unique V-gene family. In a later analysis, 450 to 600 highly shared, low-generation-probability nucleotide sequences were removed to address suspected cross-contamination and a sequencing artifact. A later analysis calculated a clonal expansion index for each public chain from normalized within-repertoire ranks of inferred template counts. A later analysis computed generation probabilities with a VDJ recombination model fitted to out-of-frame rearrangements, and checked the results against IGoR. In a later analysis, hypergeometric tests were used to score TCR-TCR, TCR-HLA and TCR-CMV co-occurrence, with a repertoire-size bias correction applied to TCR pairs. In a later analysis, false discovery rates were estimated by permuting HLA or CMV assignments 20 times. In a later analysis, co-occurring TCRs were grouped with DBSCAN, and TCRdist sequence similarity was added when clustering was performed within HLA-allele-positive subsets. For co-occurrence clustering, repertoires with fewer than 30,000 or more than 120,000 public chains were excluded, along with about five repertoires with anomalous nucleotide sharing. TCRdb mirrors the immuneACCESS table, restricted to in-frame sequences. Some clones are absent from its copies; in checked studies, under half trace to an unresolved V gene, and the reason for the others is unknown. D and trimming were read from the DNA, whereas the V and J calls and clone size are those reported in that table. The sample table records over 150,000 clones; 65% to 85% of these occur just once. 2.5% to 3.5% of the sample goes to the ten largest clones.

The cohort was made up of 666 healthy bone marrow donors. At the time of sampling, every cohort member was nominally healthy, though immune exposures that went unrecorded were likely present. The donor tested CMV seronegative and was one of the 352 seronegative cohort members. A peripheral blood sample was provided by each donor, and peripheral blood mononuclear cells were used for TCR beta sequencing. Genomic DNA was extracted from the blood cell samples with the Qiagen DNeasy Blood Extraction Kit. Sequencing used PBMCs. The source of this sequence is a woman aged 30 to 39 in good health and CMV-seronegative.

The sequence in DNA is TGCAGCGTTCCGGGAAACCCGGCAGATACGCAGTATTTT. Its amino acids are CSVPGNPADTQYF. The chain couples TRBV29-1 to TRBJ2-3, with TRBD2 perhaps the D gene, on 5 matching bases. The CDR3 runs 13 residues from the cysteine to the phenylalanine. Just CDR3 DNA is preserved here, 39 bases in frame from base 1. Cut back by 5 bases and 4 bases, the V and J ends lie 13 bases apart. Sequences SQVTM (CDR1) and ANQGSEA (CDR2) are obtained from the germline V gene.